This TCR beta chain was captured in a study of blood T cell repertoires in COVID-19. Turning to the study itself: COVID-19 samples collected from the United States, Italy and Spain covered acute and convalescent phases. T cells, B-cell-depleted T cells, or PBMCs provided the cDNA or gDNA that served as material.

As originally analysed: Reference gene primer amplification gave estimated nucleated cell counts. This table comes from immunoSEQ multiplex PCR, and its TCRdb copy is limited to in-frame clones, with some not included. The DNA was the basis for D and trimming; V, J and clone size are from that table. The table records 20,000 to 25,000 clones, 89% of them present only once. Losses at the gene ends were 4 bases for V and 7 bases for J; bases not matched to a gene: 3. CDR3 size: 13 residues. The germline gives CDR1 LGHNA, CDR2 YSLEER. This chain uses TRBV4-3 with TRBJ2-1; 8 positions match TRBD1. Sequencing was carried out using peripheral blood. The clonotype was recovered from a woman aged 70 to 79 with active COVID-19. CDR3 residues: CASSPWTGNEQFF. The CDR3 DNA reads as TGCGCCAGCAGCCCCTGGACAGGGAATGAGCAGTTCTTC.